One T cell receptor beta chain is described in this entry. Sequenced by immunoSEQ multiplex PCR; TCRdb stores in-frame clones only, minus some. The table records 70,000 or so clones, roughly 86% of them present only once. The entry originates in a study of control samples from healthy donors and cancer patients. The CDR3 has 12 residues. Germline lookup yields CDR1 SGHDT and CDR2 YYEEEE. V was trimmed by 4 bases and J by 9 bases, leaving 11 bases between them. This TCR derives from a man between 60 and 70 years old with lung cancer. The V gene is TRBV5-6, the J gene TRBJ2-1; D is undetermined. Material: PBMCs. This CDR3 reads CASSRRFIEQFF. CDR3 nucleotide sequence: TGTGCCAGCAGCCGCAGGTTCATTGAGCAGTTCTTC.